The count of the clone carrying this TCR beta chain is one. Its cognate antigen is unknown. This record comes from a study of cytomegalovirus exposure and HLA in healthy donors. Study details: HLA-typed donors were the source of 80 million to 90 million unique TCRs, which an early data release held. Study findings and constraints: Productive rates of about 87% or about 30% were seen for most TCR beta V segments in an earlier analysis. Some TCR beta chains (roughly 160 of them) were listed as cytomegalovirus-associated. A later analysis revealed that TCR association rates differed between HLA loci, peaking at DRB1 and bottoming out at HLA-C.

It was with 60 Vbeta and 13 Jbeta primers that the PCR ran. This table comes from immunoSEQ multiplex PCR, and its TCRdb copy is limited to in-frame clones, with some not included. Of about 100,000 clones in the sample, 76% were seen once. Input material: PBMCs. This receptor was obtained from a man aged 35-49 years in good health and CMV-seronegative.

The DNA of the CDR3 is TGCAGCGTTGAAGATCGAGACTCTGGAAACACCATATATTTT. The encoded protein is CSVEDRDSGNTIYF. The chain combines TRBV29-1 with TRBJ1-3; D not certain. CDR1 is SQVTM and CDR2 is ANQGSEA in the germline V gene. V lost 0 bases to trimming and J lost 0 bases, with 6 bases between them. This CDR3 is 14 amino acids long.